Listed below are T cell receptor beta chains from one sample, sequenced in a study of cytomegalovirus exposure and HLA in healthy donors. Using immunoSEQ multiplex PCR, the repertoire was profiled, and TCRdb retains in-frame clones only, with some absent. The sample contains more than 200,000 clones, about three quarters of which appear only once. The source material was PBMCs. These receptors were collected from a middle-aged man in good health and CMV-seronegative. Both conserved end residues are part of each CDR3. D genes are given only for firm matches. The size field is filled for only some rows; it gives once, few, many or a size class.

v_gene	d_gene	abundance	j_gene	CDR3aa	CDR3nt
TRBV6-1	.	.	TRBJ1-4	CASSGQQTTNEKLFF	TGTGCCAGCAGTGGACAACAAACAACTAATGAAAAACTGTTTTTT
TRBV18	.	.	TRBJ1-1	CASSLNKNTEAFF	TGTGCCAGCTCACTCAACAAGAACACTGAAGCTTTCTTT
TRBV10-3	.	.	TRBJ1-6	CAISESNEGRVGSPLHF	TGTGCCATCAGTGAGTCGAATGAGGGGAGGGTCGGTTCACCCCTCCACTTT
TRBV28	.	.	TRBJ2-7	CASSRQPSTYEQYF	TGTGCCAGCAGCCGACAGCCGTCTACCTACGAGCAGTACTTC
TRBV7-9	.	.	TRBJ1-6	CASSPDRGRNSPLHF	TGTGCCAGCAGCCCCGACCGGGGGAGGAATTCACCCCTCCACTTT
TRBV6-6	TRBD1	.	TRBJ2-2	CASTLQGANTGELFF	TGTGCCAGCACCCTACAGGGGGCGAACACCGGGGAGCTGTTTTTT
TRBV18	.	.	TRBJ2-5	CASSPLTKWEETQYF	TGTGCCAGCTCGCCCTTAACCAAGTGGGAGGAGACCCAGTACTTC
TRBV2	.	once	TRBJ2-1	CATGNEDEQFF	TGTGCCACCGGGAACGAGGATGAGCAGTTCTTC
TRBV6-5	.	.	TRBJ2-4	CASSYGHPAKNIQYF	TGTGCCAGCAGTTACGGACACCCAGCCAAAAACATTCAGTACTTC
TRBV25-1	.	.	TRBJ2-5	CASSEFGGQETQYF	TGTGCCAGCAGTGAATTTGGCGGCCAAGAGACCCAGTACTTC
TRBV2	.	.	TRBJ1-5	CASRNSGGSGQPQHF	TGTGCCAGCCGGAACTCCGGGGGTAGTGGTCAGCCCCAGCATTTT
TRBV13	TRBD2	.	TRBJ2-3	CASSLIGTKTDTQYF	TGTGCCAGCAGCTTAATCGGGACTAAGACAGATACGCAGTATTTT
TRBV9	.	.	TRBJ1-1	CASSVGGFSGTEAFF	TGTGCCAGCAGCGTAGGCGGGTTTAGTGGCACTGAAGCTTTCTTT
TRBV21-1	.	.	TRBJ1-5	CAIPGQSNQPQHF	TGTGCCATTCCGGGACAGTCCAATCAGCCCCAGCATTTT
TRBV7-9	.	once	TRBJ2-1	CASSSTGSYNEQFF	TGTGCCAGCAGCTCGACAGGCTCCTACAATGAGCAGTTCTTC
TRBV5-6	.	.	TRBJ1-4	CASSIQGATNEKLFF	TGTGCCAGCAGCATACAGGGTGCAACTAATGAAAAACTGTTTTTT
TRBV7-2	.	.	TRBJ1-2	CASSLVPGGYGYTF	TGTGCCAGCAGCTTAGTACCCGGCGGCTATGGCTACACCTTC
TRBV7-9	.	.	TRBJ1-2	CASSLPRGGYTF	TGTGCCAGCAGCTTACCAAGGGGTGGCTACACCTTC
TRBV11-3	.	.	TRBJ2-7	CASKGGTNEQYF	TGTGCCAGCAAAGGAGGGACGAACGAGCAGTACTTC
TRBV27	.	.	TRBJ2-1	CASSLMGARNNEQFF	TGTGCCAGCAGTTTAATGGGGGCGAGAAACAATGAGCAGTTCTTC
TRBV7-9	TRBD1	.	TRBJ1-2	CASSDRGLHYGYTF	TGTGCCAGCAGCGACAGGGGGCTTCACTATGGCTACACCTTC
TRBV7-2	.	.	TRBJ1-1	CASSFQDRDMKGAFF	TGTGCCAGCAGCTTCCAGGACAGAGATATGAAGGGAGCTTTCTTT
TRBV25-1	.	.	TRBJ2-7	CASSDRAFPYEQYF	TGTGCCAGCAGTGACAGGGCTTTTCCCTACGAGCAGTACTTC
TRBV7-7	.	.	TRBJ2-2	CASSLETGGRAGELFF	TGTGCCAGCAGCTTAGAAACGGGGGGCCGGGCCGGGGAGCTGTTTTTT
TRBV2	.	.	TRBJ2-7	CASVGRRVAYEQYF	TGTGCTTCAGTAGGAAGGCGGGTAGCTTACGAGCAGTACTTC
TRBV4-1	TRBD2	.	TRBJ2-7	CASSQEGLASLGDEQYF	TGCGCCAGCAGCCAAGAGGGACTAGCTTCCCTAGGGGACGAGCAGTACTTC
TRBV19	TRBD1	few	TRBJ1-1	CASSAGTGAIARRTEAFF	TGTGCCAGTAGTGCCGGGACAGGGGCGATTGCGAGAAGGACTGAAGCTTTCTTT
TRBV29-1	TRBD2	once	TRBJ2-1	CSAASGSVVNEQFF	TGCAGCGCCGCTAGCGGGAGCGTGGTAAATGAGCAGTTCTTC
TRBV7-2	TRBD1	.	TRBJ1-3	CASSPRQGNTIYF	TGTGCCAGCAGCCCCCGACAGGGGAACACCATATATTTT
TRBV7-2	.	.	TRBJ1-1	CASSLLGQRNTEAFF	TGTGCCAGCAGCTTGTTGGGGCAGAGGAACACTGAAGCTTTCTTT
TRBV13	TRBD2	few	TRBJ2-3	CASSSSGGSTDTQYF	TGTGCCAGCAGCTCTAGCGGGGGAAGCACAGATACGCAGTATTTT
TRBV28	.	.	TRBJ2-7	CASSSEGYEQYF	TGTGCCAGCAGTTCCGAGGGCTACGAGCAGTACTTC
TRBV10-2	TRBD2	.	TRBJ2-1	CASSGLAGGNNEQFF	TGCGCCAGCAGTGGACTAGCGGGAGGTAACAATGAGCAGTTCTTC
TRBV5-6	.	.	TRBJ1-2	CASSLGASGGYTF	TGTGCCAGCAGCCTGGGGGCCTCTGGGGGCTACACCTTC
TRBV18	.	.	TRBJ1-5	CASSPLGHGNQPQHF	TGTGCCAGCTCACCACTTGGACACGGGAATCAGCCCCAGCATTTT
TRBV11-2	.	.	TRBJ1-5	CASSLVQGGNQPQHF	TGTGCCAGCAGCTTGGTTCAGGGCGGCAATCAGCCCCAGCATTTT
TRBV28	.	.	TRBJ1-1	CASSLSGTEAFF	TGTGCCAGCAGTTTGTCGGGGACTGAAGCTTTCTTT
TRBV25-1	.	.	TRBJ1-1	CASSGFTRGPNTEAFF	TGTGCCAGCAGTGGATTTACCAGGGGCCCGAACACTGAAGCTTTCTTT
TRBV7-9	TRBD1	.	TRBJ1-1	CASRARDSLNTEAFF	TGTGCCAGCAGGGCCCGGGACAGCCTGAACACTGAAGCTTTCTTT
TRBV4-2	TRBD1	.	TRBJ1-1	CASSPGGRTEAFF	TGTGCCAGCAGCCCAGGGGGGCGAACTGAAGCTTTCTTT
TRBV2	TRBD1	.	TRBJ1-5	CASIGEGTGIQPQHF	TGTGCCAGCATCGGGGAAGGGACAGGGATCCAGCCCCAGCATTTT
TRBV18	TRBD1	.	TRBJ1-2	CASSPSTGGDGYTF	TGTGCCAGCTCACCCTCGACAGGGGGCGATGGCTACACCTTC
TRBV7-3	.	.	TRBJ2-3	CASSIGGDTQYF	TGTGCCAGCAGCATCGGGGGAGATACGCAGTATTTT
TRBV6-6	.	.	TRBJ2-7	CASSYMTGRGGEQYF	TGTGCCAGCAGTTACATGACAGGACGCGGTGGCGAGCAGTACTTC
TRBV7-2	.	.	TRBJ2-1	CASSWGLRNEQFF	TGTGCCAGCAGCTGGGGACTGCGGAATGAGCAGTTCTTC
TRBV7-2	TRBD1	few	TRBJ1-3	CASSPGQGASAGNTIYF	TGTGCCAGCAGCCCTGGACAGGGGGCTTCAGCTGGAAACACCATATATTTT
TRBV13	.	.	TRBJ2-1	CASSMDGQGNNEQFF	TGTGCCAGCAGCATGGACGGGCAGGGGAACAATGAGCAGTTCTTC
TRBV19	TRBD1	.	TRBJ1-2	CASSIETGRGYTF	TGTGCCAGTAGTATAGAGACAGGGCGCGGCTACACCTTC
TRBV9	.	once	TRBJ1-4	CASSVHEGELFF	TGTGCCAGCAGCGTACACGAGGGTGAACTGTTTTTT
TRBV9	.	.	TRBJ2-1	CASSVDGGNYNEQFF	TGTGCCAGCAGCGTAGACGGGGGAAATTACAATGAGCAGTTCTTC
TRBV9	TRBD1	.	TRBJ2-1	CASSVGTGSEQFF	TGTGCCAGCAGCGTAGGGACAGGGAGTGAGCAGTTCTTC
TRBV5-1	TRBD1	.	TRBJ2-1	CASSLDRTGLNEQFF	TGCGCCAGCAGCTTGGATCGGACAGGGCTTAATGAGCAGTTCTTC
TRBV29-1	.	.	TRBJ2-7	CSVVGGATYEQYF	TGCAGCGTCGTGGGGGGGGCCACCTACGAGCAGTACTTC
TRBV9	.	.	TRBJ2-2	CASSLPFGRSISDTGELFF	TGTGCCAGCAGCCTCCCGTTCGGCAGGTCCATCTCGGACACCGGGGAGCTGTTTTTT